The subject of this entry is one TCR beta chain. This specimen comes from a study of blood T cell repertoires in COVID-19. Profiling relied on immunoSEQ multiplex PCR, and the TCRdb table lists in-frame clones only, not all of them. The sample contains under 250,000 clones, around four fifths of which appear only once. Germline trimming cut 7 bases from V and 8 bases from J; bases unmatched to any gene: 9. CDR1 and CDR2 from the germline V gene are MDHEN and SYDVKM. The CDR3 runs 13 residues. During the 2 weeks before they entered the study, exposed participants had met someone with a PCR-confirmed or clinician-diagnosed COVID-19 case.

V gene TRBV28 combines with J gene TRBJ1-1, with 8 bases lining up with TRBD1. This TCR came from a woman in her 50s who had been exposed to COVID-19. The sample was PBMCs or T cells enriched from blood (not recorded which). The CDR3 protein is CASTREGTGEAFF. As DNA, the CDR3 is TGTGCCAGCACCCGCGAGGGGACAGGCGAAGCTTTCTTT.